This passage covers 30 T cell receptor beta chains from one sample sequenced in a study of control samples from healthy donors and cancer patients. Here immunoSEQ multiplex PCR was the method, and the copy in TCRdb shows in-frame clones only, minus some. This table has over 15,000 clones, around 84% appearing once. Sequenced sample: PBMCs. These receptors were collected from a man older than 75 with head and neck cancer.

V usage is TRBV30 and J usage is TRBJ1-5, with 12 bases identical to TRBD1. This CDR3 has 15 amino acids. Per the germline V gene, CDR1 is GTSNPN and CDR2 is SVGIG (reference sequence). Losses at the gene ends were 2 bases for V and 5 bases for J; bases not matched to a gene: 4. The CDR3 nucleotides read TGTGCCTGGAGTCCGGGACAGGGGGCCTATCAGCCCCAGCATTTT. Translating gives CAWSPGQGAYQPQHF.

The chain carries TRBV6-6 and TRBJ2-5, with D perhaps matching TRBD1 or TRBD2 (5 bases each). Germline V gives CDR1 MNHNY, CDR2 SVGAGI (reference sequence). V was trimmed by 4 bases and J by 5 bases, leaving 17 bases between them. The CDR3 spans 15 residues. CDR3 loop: CASSSRGREWETQYF. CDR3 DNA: TGTGCCAGCAGTTCTAGGGGCCGGGAATGGGAGACCCAGTACTTC.

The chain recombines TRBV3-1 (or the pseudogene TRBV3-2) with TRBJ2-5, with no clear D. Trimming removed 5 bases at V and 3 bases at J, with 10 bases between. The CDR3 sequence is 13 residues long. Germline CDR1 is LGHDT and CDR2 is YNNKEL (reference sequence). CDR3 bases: TGTGCCAGCAGCAGAGCAGGTGAAGAGACCCAGTACTTC. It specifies CASSRAGEETQYF.

The CDR3 DNA follows: TGTGCCAGCAGCTTGGATTGGGTAGCGGGGGGCTCTAGCTCCTACAATGAGCAGTTCTTC. Translated: CASSLDWVAGGSSSYNEQFF. This sequence joins TRBV5-4 and TRBJ2-1, with TRBD2 matching 10 bases. The CDR3 loop spans 20 amino acids. V lost 0 bases, J lost 0 bases, and 12 bases stayed unmatched. The germline V gene encodes CDR1 SGHNT and CDR2 YYREEE (reference sequence).

CDR3 coding DNA: TGTGCTAGTGGTTCGGGACAGGACGGTTCACCCCTCCACTTT. Its translation is CASGSGQDGSPLHF. This chain connects TRBV12-5 to TRBJ1-6; TRBD1 matches 8 bases. The CDR3 has 14 residues. Germline CDR1 is LGHNT and CDR2 is FRNRAP. V trimming: 4 bases; J trimming: 9 bases; junction bases outside the gene matches: 5.

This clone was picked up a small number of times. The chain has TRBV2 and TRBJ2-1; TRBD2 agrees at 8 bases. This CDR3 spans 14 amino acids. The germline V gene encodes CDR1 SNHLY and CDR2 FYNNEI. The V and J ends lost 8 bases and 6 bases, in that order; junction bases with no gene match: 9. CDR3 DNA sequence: TGTGCCAGCCTTAGCCCGGGAGGGCCCAATGAGCAGTTCTTC. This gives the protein CASLSPGGPNEQFF. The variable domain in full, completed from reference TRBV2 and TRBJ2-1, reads EPEVTQTPSHQVTQMGQEVILRCVPISNHLYFYWYRQILGQKVEFLVSFYNNEISEKSEIFDDQFSVERPDGSNFTLKIRSTKLEDSAMYFCASLSPGGPNEQFFGPGTRLTVL.

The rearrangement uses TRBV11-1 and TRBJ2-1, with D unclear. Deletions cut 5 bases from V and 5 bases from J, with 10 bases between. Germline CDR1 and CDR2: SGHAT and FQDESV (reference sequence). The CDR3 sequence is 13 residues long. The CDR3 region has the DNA TGTGCCAGCAGCCCAGCAGAGGACAATGAGCAGTTCTTC. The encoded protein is CASSPAEDNEQFF.

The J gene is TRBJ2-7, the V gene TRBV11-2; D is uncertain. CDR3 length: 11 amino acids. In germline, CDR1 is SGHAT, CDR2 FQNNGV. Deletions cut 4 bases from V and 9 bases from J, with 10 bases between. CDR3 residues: CASSSLRGQYF. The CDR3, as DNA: TGTGCCAGCAGCTCCCTACGAGGGCAGTACTTC.

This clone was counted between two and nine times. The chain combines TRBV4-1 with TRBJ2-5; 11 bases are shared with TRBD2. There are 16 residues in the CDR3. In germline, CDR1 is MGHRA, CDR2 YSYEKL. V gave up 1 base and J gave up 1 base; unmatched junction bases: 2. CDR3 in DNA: TGCGCCAGCAGCCAAGGCGGGACTAGCGGCCAAGAGACCCAGTACTTC. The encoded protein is CASSQGGTSGQETQYF.

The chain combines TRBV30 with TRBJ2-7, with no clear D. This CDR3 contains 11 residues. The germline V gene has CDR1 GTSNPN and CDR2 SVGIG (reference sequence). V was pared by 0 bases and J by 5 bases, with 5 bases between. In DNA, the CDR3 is TGTGCCTGGAGTGTACGGAACGAGCAGTACTTC. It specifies CAWSVRNEQYF.

The CDR3 loop reads CASSPRGGSSYEQYF. The DNA of the CDR3 is TGTGCCAGCAGCCCGAGAGGGGGTTCCTCCTACGAGCAGTACTTC. The chain uses TRBV7-6 and TRBJ2-7; perhaps TRBD1 as D (6 bases). The CDR3 is made up of 15 amino acids. The V and J ends lost 5 bases and 0 bases respectively, with 14 bases between them. Germline values: CDR1 SGHVS, CDR2 FNYEAQ.

The CDR3 loop is CASSPDREAGELFF. The CDR3 DNA reads TGTGCCAGCAGCCCCGACAGGGAGGCCGGGGAGCTGTTTTTT. This sequence joins TRBV6-5 and TRBJ2-2; perhaps TRBD1 as D (7 bases). The germline V gene encodes CDR1 MNHEY and CDR2 SVGAGI. Trimming pared 6 bases from V and 6 bases from J, leaving 14 bases between. The CDR3 covers 14 residues.

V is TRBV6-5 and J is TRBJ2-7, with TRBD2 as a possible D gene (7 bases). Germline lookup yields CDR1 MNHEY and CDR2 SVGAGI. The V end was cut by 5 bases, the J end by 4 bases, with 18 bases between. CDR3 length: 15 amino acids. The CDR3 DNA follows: TGTGCCAGCAGTACCACGGGGGGCTCTATTTACGAGCAGTACTTC. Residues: CASSTTGGSIYEQYF.

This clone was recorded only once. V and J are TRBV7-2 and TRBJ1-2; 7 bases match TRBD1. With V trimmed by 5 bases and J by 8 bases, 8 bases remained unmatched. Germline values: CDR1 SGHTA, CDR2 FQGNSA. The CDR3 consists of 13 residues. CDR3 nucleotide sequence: TGTGCCAGCAGCACGCACAGGGGAGACGGCTACACCTTC. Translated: CASSTHRGDGYTF.

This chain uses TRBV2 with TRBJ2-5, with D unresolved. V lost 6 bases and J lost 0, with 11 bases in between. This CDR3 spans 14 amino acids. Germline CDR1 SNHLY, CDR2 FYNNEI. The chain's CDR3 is CASRNLVYQETQYF. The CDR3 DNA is TGTGCCAGCAGAAACTTGGTGTACCAAGAGACCCAGTACTTC.

The CDR3 DNA reads TGTGCCATCGCGGGTGCCTATAATTCACCCCTCCACTTT. It specifies CAIAGAYNSPLHF. The chain carries TRBV7-9 and TRBJ1-6, with D unresolved. Germline CDR1 reads SEHNR; CDR2 reads FQNEAQ (reference sequence). V was shortened by 10 bases and J by 2 bases, with 9 bases between the two germline ends. The CDR3 sequence is 13 residues long.

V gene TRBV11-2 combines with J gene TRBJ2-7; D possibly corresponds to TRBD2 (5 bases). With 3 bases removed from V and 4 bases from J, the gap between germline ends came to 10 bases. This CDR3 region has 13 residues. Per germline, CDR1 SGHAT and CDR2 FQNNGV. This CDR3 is CASSFSPGYEQYF. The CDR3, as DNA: TGTGCCAGCAGCTTTAGCCCGGGGTACGAGCAGTACTTC.

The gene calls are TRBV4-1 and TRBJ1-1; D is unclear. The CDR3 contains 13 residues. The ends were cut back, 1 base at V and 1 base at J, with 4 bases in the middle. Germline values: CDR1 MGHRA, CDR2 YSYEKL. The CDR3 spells CASSQGGNTEAFF. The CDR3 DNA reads TGCGCCAGCAGCCAAGGTGGGAACACTGAAGCTTTCTTT.

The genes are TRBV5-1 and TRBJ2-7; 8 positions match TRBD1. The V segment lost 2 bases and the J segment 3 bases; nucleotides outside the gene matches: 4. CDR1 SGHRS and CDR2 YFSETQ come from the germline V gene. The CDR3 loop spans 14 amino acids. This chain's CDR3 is CASSFGTGGYEQYF. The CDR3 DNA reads TGCGCCAGCAGCTTCGGGACAGGAGGCTACGAGCAGTACTTC.

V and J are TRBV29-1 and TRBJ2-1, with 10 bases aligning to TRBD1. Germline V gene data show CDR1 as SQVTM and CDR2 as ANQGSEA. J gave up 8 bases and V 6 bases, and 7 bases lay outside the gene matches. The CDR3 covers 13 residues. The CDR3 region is CSVADRGLDEQFF. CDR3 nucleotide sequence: TGCAGCGTGGCTGACAGGGGGCTTGATGAGCAGTTCTTC.

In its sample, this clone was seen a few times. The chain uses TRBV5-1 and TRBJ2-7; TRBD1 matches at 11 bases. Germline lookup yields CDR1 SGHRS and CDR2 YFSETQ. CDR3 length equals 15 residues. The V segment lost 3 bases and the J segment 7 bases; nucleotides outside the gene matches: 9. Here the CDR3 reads CASSSTGTGGVEQYF. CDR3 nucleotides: TGCGCCAGCAGCTCCACCGGGACAGGGGGTGTAGAGCAGTACTTC.

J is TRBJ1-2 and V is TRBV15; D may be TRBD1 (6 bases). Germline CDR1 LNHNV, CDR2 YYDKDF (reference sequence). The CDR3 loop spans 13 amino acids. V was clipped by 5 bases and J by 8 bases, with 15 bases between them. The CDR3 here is CATSLPGQGGYTF. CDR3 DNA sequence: TGTGCCACCAGCTTGCCGGGACAAGGGGGCTACACCTTC.

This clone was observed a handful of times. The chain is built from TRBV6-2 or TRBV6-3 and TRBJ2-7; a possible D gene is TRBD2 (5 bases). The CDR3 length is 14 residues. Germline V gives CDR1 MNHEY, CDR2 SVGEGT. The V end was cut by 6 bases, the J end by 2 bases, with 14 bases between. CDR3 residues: CASSNPGLPYEQYF. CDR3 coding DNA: TGTGCCAGCAGCAACCCGGGATTACCCTACGAGCAGTACTTC.

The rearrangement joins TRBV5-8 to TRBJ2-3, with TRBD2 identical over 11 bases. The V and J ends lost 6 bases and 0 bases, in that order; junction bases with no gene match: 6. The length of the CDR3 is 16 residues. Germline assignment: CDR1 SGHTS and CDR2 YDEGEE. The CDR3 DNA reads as TGTGCCAGCAACCCGGGACTAGCGGCTAGCACAGATACGCAGTATTTT. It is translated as CASNPGLAASTDTQYF. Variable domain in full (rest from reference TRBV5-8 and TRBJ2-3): EAGVTQSPTHLIKTRGQQATLRCSPISGHTSVYWYQQALGLGLQFLLWYDEGEERNRGNFPPRFSGRQFPNYSSELNVNALELEDSALYLCASNPGLAASTDTQYFGPGTRLTVL.

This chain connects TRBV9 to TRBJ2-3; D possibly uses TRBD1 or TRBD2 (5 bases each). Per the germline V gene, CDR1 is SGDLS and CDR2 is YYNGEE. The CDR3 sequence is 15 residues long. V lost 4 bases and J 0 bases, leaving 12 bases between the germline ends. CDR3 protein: CASSPRGSSTDTQYF. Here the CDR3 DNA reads TGTGCCAGCAGCCCCCGGGGCTCTAGCACAGATACGCAGTATTTT.

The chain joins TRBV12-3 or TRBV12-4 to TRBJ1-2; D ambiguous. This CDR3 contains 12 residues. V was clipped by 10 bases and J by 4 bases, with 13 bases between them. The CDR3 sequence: CATLRGAYGYTF. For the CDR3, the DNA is TGTGCCACCCTCCGAGGAGCCTATGGCTACACCTTC.

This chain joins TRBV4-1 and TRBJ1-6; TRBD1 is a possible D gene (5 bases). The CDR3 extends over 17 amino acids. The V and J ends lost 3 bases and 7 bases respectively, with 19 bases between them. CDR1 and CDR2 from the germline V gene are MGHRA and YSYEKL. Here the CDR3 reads CASSQTTPGTGNSPLHF. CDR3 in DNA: TGCGCCAGCAGCCAGACAACCCCCGGGACGGGGAATTCACCCCTCCACTTT.

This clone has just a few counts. The CDR3 DNA sequence: TGTGCCAGCAGCTTAGTTGGGGCTAGCGGGACCCCGCACGGTGAGCAGTTCTTC. Translating it yields CASSLVGASGTPHGEQFF. The chain uses TRBV7-9 and TRBJ2-1, with 9 bases matching TRBD2. This CDR3 is built from 18 residues. Germline assignment: CDR1 SEHNR and CDR2 FQNEAQ (reference sequence). Germline trimming cut 1 base from V and 9 bases from J; bases unmatched to any gene: 16.

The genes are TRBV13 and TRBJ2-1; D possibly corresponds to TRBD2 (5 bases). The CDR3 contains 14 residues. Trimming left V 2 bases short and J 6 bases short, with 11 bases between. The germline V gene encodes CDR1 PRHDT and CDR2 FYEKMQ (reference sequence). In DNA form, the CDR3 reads TGTGCCAGCAGCTTACTCGGGGTTCTCAATGAGCAGTTCTTC. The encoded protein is CASSLLGVLNEQFF.

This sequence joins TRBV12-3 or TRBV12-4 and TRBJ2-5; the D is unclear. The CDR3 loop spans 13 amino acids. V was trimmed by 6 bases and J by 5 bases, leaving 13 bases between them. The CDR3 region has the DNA TGTGCCAGCAGGACCGAACGTGTGGAGACCCAGTACTTC. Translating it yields CASRTERVETQYF.